These T cell receptor beta chains were read from a single sample in a study of response to subunit inactivated influenza vaccine. From the RT-PCR reads, TCRdb called clonotypes with MiXCR, one entry per CDR3 protein. The sample consists of roughly 160,000 distinct CDR3 sequences, roughly a tenth of them appearing once. The sample was CD8+ T cells sorted from PBMCs, taken around 25 months after vaccination. These receptors all come from a man between 50 and 75 years old who received an inactivated influenza vaccine. CDR3s include the opening cysteine and the closing phenylalanine or tryptophan. The D gene is left open where the match is weak. The size field is filled for only some rows; it gives once, few, many or a size class.

CDR3 DNA	CDR3 protein	clone size	CDR3 length	J gene	D gene	V gene
TGCGCCAGCAGCCGAGTGGCTAACGGGGGCAACACTGAAGCTTTCTTT	CASSRVANGGNTEAFF	few	16	TRBJ1-1	NA	TRBV4-1
TGTGCCAGCAGCTCGTACCTGACTAGTTTGCGAGAGACCCAGTACTTC	CASSSYLTSLRETQYF	NA	16	TRBJ2-5	NA	TRBV5-4
TGTGCCACCCGGACAGGGATGGGAAACAATGAGCAGTTCTTC	CATRTGMGNNEQFF	many	14	TRBJ2-1	TRBD1	TRBV25-1
TGTGCCAGCAGTTTTCCCAGCCAAGACGATAGCAATCAGCCCCAGCATTTT	CASSFPSQDDSNQPQHF	few	17	TRBJ1-5	NA	TRBV28
TGTGCCATCAGTGATCTCTCCTACAATGAGCAGTTCTTC	CAISDLSYNEQFF	few	13	TRBJ2-1	NA	TRBV10-3
TGCAGTGCTAGAGACCTGGACAGACTGGACGGCTACACCTTC	CSARDLDRLDGYTF	NA	14	TRBJ1-2	NA	TRBV20-1
TGCAGTGCTAGCCCTGTCTATAGAGGCGAGCAGTACTTC	CSASPVYRGEQYF	NA	13	TRBJ2-7	NA	TRBV20-1
TGTGCCAGCAGTCTTCTGAGAGACAGCAGATACGAGCAGTACTTC	CASSLLRDSRYEQYF	NA	15	TRBJ2-7	NA	TRBV28
TGTGCCAGCAGCTTAGCTATCGCAGCTCCGAACACTGAAGCTTTCTTT	CASSLAIAAPNTEAFF	few	16	TRBJ1-1	NA	TRBV7-9
TGTGCCAGCAGTTTCCCCATCAAGTTATTAGCGGGAGTGGCAGATACGCAGTATTTT	CASSFPIKLLAGVADTQYF	few	19	TRBJ2-3	TRBD2	TRBV28
TGTGCCACCAGTGAAGGTACAGGGGGGGCTAACAATGAGCAGTTCTTC	CATSEGTGGANNEQFF	NA	16	TRBJ2-1	NA	TRBV24-1
TGTGCCAGCAGCCAAGGTCATAGCTCCTACGAGCAGTACTTC	CASSQGHSSYEQYF	NA	14	TRBJ2-7	NA	TRBV14
TGTGCCAGCAGCCAAGATTCTCGGGAGCTGTTTTTT	CASSQDSRELFF	NA	12	TRBJ2-2	NA	TRBV4-2
TGCAGTGCTAGTAGTGTCCCCGACAGTTACACAGATACGCAGTATTTT	CSASSVPDSYTDTQYF	few	16	TRBJ2-3	NA	TRBV20-1
TGTGCCAGCAGCCCGTCATCAGTCTTCGACGAGCAGTACTTC	CASSPSSVFDEQYF	few	14	TRBJ2-7	NA	TRBV7-9
TGTGCCAGCAGTTTATTGTGGGGTTCCGGGGAGCTGTTTTTT	CASSLLWGSGELFF	few	14	TRBJ2-2	NA	TRBV27
TGTGCCAGCAGCCGGGACAGGGGAAACATTCAGTACTTC	CASSRDRGNIQYF	many	13	TRBJ2-4	TRBD1	TRBV12-3/TRBV12-4
TGTGCCAGCAGTTCCAACCGCCCGGACGAGCAGTACTTC	CASSSNRPDEQYF	NA	13	TRBJ2-7	NA	TRBV27
TGTGCCAGCAGCGTAGGACTAGCGGGACTACAAGAGACCCAGTACTTC	CASSVGLAGLQETQYF	once	16	TRBJ2-5	TRBD2	TRBV9
TGTGCCAGCAGTTACCGGACTAGCGGGGGGCCACCTTACAATGAGCAGTTCTTC	CASSYRTSGGPPYNEQFF	few	18	TRBJ2-1	TRBD2	TRBV6-2/TRBV6-3
TGTGCCACCAGCAGAGAGGGGGTTGTCTCAGATACGCAGTATTTT	CATSREGVVSDTQYF	NA	15	TRBJ2-3	NA	TRBV15
TGTGCCAGCAGCTTAGAGTTCGATACGCAGTATTTT	CASSLEFDTQYF	NA	12	TRBJ2-3	NA	TRBV7-6
TGTGCCAGCAGCTTCGGGACAGGGGGCCGGAGGTCTGGAAACACCATATATTTT	CASSFGTGGRRSGNTIYF	NA	18	TRBJ1-3	TRBD1	TRBV5-6
TGCAGTGCTGGCATTGGACAGGGCCCCTACGAGCAGTACTTC	CSAGIGQGPYEQYF	NA	14	TRBJ2-7	TRBD1	TRBV20-1
TGTGCCAGCAGACCACGCTCCATGATCAATGAGCAGTTCTTC	CASRPRSMINEQFF	few	14	TRBJ2-1	NA	TRBV27
TGTGCCAGCAGCTTAGTTGGGCGGGGGATCTACAATGAGCAGTTCTTC	CASSLVGRGIYNEQFF	NA	16	TRBJ2-1	TRBD2	TRBV7-8
TGTGCCAGCAGTCTAAGACTAGCGCCCCCCTACGAGCAGTACTTC	CASSLRLAPPYEQYF	many	15	TRBJ2-7	TRBD2	TRBV12-3/TRBV12-4
TGCGCCAGCAGTGAGTGGCAGGGGGACGAGCAGTACTTC	CASSEWQGDEQYF	few	13	TRBJ2-7	TRBD1	TRBV10-1
TGCGCCAGCAGCTCTAGCGGGTCCTCCTACGAGCAGTACTTC	CASSSSGSSYEQYF	many	14	TRBJ2-7	TRBD2	TRBV7-9
TGTGCCAGCAGTCGACTAGCGGGAGCCGGGGAGCTGTTTTTT	CASSRLAGAGELFF	NA	14	TRBJ2-2	TRBD2	TRBV25-1
TGTGCCACCAGCGGTAGCGGCACCGGGGAGCTGTTTTTT	CATSGSGTGELFF	NA	13	TRBJ2-2	NA	TRBV15
TGTGCCAGCACTGATGGAAGCTCCTACAATGAGCAGTTCTTC	CASTDGSSYNEQFF	many	14	TRBJ2-1	NA	TRBV12-3/TRBV12-4
TGCGCCAGCAGCTTGGCCTTTAACGGTGAAGCTTTCTTT	CASSLAFNGEAFF	NA	13	TRBJ1-1	NA	TRBV5-1
TGTGCCAGCAGCAAATTTACGTATTTT	CASSKFTYF	medium-sized	9	TRBJ2-3	NA	TRBV21-1
TGTGCCAGCAGCTTGGGTGCGGGAGACCCCGCCAATGAGCAGTTCTTC	CASSLGAGDPANEQFF	many	16	TRBJ2-1	TRBD2	TRBV5-5
TGCAGCGTGGAGACGGCCCTCAGCCCAAACACTGAAGCTTTCTTT	CSVETALSPNTEAFF	NA	15	TRBJ1-1	NA	TRBV29-1
TGTGCCAGCAGCCCCAAAGGCGATTACACCGGGGAGCTGTTTTTT	CASSPKGDYTGELFF	NA	15	TRBJ2-2	NA	TRBV7-9
TGTGCCAGCAGCTTGGGGACAGATAGCAATCAGCCCCAGCATTTT	CASSLGTDSNQPQHF	few	15	TRBJ1-5	TRBD1	TRBV7-9
TGTGCCAGCAGCCAAGAATGTGACAGGGTCGTGGTGGACGCCCAGCCTGAAGCTTTCTTT	CASSQECDRVVVDAQPEAFF	few	20	TRBJ1-1	TRBD1	TRBV3-1
TGTGCCAGCAGTTCCATCCAACAGGCAGATACGCAGTATTTT	CASSSIQQADTQYF	many	14	TRBJ2-3	NA	TRBV28
TGTGCCAGCAGCTCCTGGACAGGGGGGAGCCCGCCTTACGAGCAGTACTTC	CASSSWTGGSPPYEQYF	few	17	TRBJ2-7	TRBD1	TRBV7-8
TGTGCCAGCAGACCAGGACGGAGCACAGATACGCAGTATTTT	CASRPGRSTDTQYF	once	14	TRBJ2-3	NA	TRBV6-1
TGTGCCAGCAAACAGGGAGATCGACAAGAGACCCAGTACTTC	CASKQGDRQETQYF	few	14	TRBJ2-5	NA	TRBV6-2/TRBV6-3
TGTGCCATCGGGGCGGGAGGTGAAACCGGGGAGCTGTTTTTT	CAIGAGGETGELFF	NA	14	TRBJ2-2	TRBD2	TRBV10-3
TGTGCCAGCAGCTTGGGGGTCTTTGGACAGGGGTACAATGAGCAGTTCTTC	CASSLGVFGQGYNEQFF	many	17	TRBJ2-1	TRBD1	TRBV11-2
TGTGCCAGCAGCGCCCGCCGCCGGAGGTCCTATAATTCACCCCTCCACTTT	CASSARRRRSYNSPLHF	few	17	TRBJ1-6	NA	TRBV7-9
TGTGCCATCAAACCTCAGGGATTGGGGACCAAAAACATTCAGTACTTC	CAIKPQGLGTKNIQYF	many	16	TRBJ2-4	NA	TRBV28
TGTGCCTCTGGGGCCAACGTCCTGACTTTC	CASGANVLTF	NA	10	TRBJ2-6	NA	TRBV25-1